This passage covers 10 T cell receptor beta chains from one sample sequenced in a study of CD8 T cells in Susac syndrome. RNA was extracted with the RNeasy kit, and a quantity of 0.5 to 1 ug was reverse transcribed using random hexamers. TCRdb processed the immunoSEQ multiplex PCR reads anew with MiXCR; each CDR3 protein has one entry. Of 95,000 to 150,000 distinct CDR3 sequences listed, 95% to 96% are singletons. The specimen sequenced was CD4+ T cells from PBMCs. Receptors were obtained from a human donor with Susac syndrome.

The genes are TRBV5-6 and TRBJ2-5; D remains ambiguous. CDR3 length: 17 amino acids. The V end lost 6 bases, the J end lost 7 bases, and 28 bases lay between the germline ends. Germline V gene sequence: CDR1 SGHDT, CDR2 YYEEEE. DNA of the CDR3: TGTGCCAGCATCAATCCCCACCCGGGCCTTTCTAGAGGGACCCAGTACTTC. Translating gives CASINPHPGLSRGTQYF.

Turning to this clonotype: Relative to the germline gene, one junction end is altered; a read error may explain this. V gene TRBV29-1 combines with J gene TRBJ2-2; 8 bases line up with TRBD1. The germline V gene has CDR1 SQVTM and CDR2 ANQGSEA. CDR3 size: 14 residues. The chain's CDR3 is CSVHSGGGTGELIF. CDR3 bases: TGCAGCGTCCACTCAGGGGGCGGGACCGGGGAGCTGATTTTT.

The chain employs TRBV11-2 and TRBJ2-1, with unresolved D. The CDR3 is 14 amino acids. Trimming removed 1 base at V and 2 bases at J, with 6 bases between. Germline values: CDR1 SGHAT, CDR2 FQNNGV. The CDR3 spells CASSLGAAYNEQFF. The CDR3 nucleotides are TGTGCCAGCAGCTTAGGGGCTGCCTACAATGAGCAGTTCTTC.

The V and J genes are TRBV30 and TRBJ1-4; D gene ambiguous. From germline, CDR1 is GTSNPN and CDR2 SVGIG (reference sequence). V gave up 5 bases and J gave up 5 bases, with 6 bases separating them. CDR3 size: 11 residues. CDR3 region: CAWRKNEKLFF. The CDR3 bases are TGTGCCTGGCGCAAAAATGAAAAACTGTTTTTT.

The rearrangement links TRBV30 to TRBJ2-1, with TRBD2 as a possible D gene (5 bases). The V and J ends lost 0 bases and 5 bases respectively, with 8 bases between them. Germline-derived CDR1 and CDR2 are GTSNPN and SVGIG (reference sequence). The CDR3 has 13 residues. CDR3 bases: TGTGCCTGGAGTGTTTTGCGGGACAATGAGCAGTTCTTC. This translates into CAWSVLRDNEQFF.

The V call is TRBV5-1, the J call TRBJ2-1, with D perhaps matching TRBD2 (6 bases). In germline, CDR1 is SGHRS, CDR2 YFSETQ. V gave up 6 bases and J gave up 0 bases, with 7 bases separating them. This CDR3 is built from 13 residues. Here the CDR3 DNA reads TGCGCCAGCACAGCGGGCTCCTACAATGAGCAGTTCTTC. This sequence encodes CASTAGSYNEQFF.

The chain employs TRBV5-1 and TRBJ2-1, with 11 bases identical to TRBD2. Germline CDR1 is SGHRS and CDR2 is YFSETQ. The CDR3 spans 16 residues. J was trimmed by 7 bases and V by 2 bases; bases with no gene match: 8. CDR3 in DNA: TGCGCCAGCAGCTTTTTAGCGGGAGGGCCAATGAATGAGCAGTTCTTC. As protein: CASSFLAGGPMNEQFF.

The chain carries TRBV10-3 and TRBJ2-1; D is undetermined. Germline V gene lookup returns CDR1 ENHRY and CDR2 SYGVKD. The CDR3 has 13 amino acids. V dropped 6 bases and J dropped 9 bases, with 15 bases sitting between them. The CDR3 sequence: CAISPIVGGEQFF. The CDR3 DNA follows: TGTGCCATCAGCCCGATAGTGGGCGGTGAGCAGTTCTTC.

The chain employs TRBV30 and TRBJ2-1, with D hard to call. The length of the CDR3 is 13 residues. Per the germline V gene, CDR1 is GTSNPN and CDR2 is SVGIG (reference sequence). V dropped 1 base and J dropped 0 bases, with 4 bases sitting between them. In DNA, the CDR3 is TGTGCCTGGAGTGCCCTCTCCTACAATGAGCAGTTCTTC. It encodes CAWSALSYNEQFF. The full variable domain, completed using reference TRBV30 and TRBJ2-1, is SQTIHQWPATLVQPVGSPLSLECTVEGTSNPNLYWYRQAAGRGLQLLFYSVGIGQISSEVPQNLSASRPQDRQFILSSKKLLLSDSGFYLCAWSALSYNEQFFGPGTRLTVL.

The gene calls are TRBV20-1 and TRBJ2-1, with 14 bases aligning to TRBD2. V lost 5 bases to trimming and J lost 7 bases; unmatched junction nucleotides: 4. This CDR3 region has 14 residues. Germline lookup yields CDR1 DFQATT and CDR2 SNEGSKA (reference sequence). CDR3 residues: CSAPRLAGGNEQFF. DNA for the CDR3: TGCAGTGCTCCCCGACTAGCGGGAGGGAATGAGCAGTTCTTC.